The sequence of this T cell receptor (beta chain) was determined in a study of STAT5B mutations in CD4+ large granular lymphocyte leukemia (dated by TCRdb to between 2021 and 2024). About the study as a whole: Among the healthy controls, the CDR3 'QG' motif was associated with a particular HLA allele. The study compared the TCRbeta repertoires of patients with CD4+ T-cell large granular lymphocyte leukemia against the TCRbeta repertoires of healthy blood donors. Flow cytometry on FACSCanto II or FACSVerse confirmed that purified fractions exceeded 95% purity among lymphocytes.

In the case of this clone: What antigen it recognizes has not been identified. Base qualities are not recorded, but no much larger clone differs from it by a single base.

The CDR3 goes from the cysteine to the phenylalanine over 12 residues. The retained sequence is limited to the CDR3, 36 bases, with the frame set at the first base. Taken from the germline V gene, the CDR1 and CDR2 loops are SGHRS and YFSETQ. The V and J ends are trimmed by 5 bases and 7 bases, leaving 9 bases between them. TCRbeta rearrangements were sequenced from genomic DNA using the immunoSEQ assay at survey resolution. The source study handled its data this way. In the TCR sequencing data, the lowest productive clonotype frequency that could be detected was 2.59 x 10-5. Analyses included only productive TCRbeta rearrangements, meaning complete and in-frame sequences. The clonality of each sample was calculated as Simpson clonality in the immunoSEQ Analyzer version 3.0. Clones were binned by frequency as very rare, small, medium, large (1-20%) or hyperexpanded (>20%). OLGA 1.2.3 estimated generation probabilities, VDJtools produced V-gene circos plots, VDJdb was queried for specificities, and GLIPH identified CDR3 motifs. This immuneACCESS table, as held by TCRdb, lists in-frame sequences with V and J called but not all clones. Of the missing ones, under half trace to an unresolved V gene in checked studies; the others have no known cause. V, J and clone size derive from that table, while D and trimming were established from the DNA sequence. A total of roughly 23,000 clones appear in this sample, about 81% of them only once. Around 9.2% of the sample lies in the top ten.

The investigation overall reported the following: The main leukemic clonotypes were found to be private to each patient, although around 26% of the main leukemic clonotypes were detected at low frequency in the non-leukemic repertoires of other patients. Greater clonality appeared to be present in CD4-sorted patient repertoires than in healthy CD4+ repertoires, and the difference was retained after the putative leukemic clones were removed. The data were not HLA-matched, and the higher clonality in CD4+ T-LGLL than in CD8+ T-LGLL could be due to the relatively small sample size. Enrichment of TRBV06-family usage was observed among the top patient clones (8/27) relative to healthy controls (2/35).

The healthy controls were 37 blood donors, and the buffy coats of these donors were supplied by the Finnish Red Cross blood service. All TCR-sequenced material derived from peripheral blood: patient blood samples and healthy donor buffy coats. Ficoll-Hypaque gradient centrifugation was used to isolate peripheral blood mononuclear cells. Magnetic purification was used to isolate CD4+ cells from the buffy coats of the healthy controls. The Gentra Puregene Cell and Tissue kit was used to extract genomic DNA, and a Qubit 2.0 fluorometer was used to measure the amount of genomic DNA. The clonotype comes from a human donor in good health. The chain links TRBV5-1 with TRBJ2-2; the D match is possibly TRBD1 or TRBD2, with 5 bases aligned in each. Sample: CD4+ T cells from blood buffy coats. This receptor carries the CDR3 CASRWGSGELFF. Read as DNA, the sequence is TGCGCCAGCAGATGGGGGAGCGGGGAGCTGTTTTTT.